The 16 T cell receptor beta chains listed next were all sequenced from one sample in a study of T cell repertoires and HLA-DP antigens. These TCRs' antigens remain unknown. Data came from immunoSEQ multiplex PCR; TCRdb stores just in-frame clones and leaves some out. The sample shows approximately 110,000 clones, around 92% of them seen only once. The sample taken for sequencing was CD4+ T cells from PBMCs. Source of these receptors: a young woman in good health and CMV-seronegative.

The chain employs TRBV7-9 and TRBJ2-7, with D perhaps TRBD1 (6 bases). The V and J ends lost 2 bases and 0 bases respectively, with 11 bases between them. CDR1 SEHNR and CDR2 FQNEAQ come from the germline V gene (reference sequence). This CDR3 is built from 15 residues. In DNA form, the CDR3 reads TGTGCCAGCAGCTTACGAGGGGGTAGCTCCTACGAGCAGTACGTC. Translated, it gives CASSLRGGSSYEQYV.

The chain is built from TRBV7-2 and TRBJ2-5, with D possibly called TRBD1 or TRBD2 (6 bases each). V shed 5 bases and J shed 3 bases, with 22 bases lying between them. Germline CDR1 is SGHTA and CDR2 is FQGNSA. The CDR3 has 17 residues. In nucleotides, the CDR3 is TGTGCCAGCAGCCAAAGGGGCCCGGGGGCCTCTAAAGAGACCCAGTACTTC. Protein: CASSQRGPGASKETQYF. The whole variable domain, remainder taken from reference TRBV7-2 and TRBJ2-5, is GAGVSQSPSNKVTEKGKDVELRCDPISGHTALYWYRQSLGQGLEFLIYFQGNSAPDKSGLPSDRFSAERTGGSVSTLTIQRTQQEDSAVYLCASSQRGPGASKETQYFGPGTRLLVL.

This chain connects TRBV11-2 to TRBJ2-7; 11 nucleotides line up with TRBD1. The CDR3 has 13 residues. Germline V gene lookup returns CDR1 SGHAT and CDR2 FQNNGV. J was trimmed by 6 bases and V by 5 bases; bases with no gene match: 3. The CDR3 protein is CASSVDRGREQYF. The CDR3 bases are TGTGCCAGCAGCGTGGACAGGGGGCGCGAGCAGTACTTC.

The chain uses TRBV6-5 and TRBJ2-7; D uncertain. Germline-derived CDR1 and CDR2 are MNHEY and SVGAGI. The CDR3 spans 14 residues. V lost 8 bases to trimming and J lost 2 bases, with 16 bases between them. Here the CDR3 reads CASRPKGFPYEQYF. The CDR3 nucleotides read TGTGCCAGCCGACCGAAAGGTTTCCCCTACGAGCAGTACTTC.

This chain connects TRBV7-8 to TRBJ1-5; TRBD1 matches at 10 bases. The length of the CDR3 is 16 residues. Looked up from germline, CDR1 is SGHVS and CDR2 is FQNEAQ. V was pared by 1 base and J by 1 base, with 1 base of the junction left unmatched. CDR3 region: CASSLEGQGSNQPQHF. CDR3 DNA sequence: TGTGCCAGCAGCTTAGAGGGACAGGGGAGCAATCAGCCCCAGCATTTT. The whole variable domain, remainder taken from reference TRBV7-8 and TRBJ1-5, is GAGVSQSPRYKVAKRGQDVALRCDPISGHVSLFWYQQALGQGPEFLTYFQNEAQLDKSGLPSDRFFAERPEGSVSTLKIQRTQQEDSAVYLCASSLEGQGSNQPQHFGDGTRLSIL.

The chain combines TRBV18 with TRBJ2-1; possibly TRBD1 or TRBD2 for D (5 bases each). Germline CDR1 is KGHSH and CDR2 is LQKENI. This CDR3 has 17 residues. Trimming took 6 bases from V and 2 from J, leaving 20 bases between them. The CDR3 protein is CASSRPTGTDTYNEQFF. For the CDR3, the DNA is TGTGCCAGCTCGCGACCCACCGGGACGGACACCTACAATGAGCAGTTCTTC.

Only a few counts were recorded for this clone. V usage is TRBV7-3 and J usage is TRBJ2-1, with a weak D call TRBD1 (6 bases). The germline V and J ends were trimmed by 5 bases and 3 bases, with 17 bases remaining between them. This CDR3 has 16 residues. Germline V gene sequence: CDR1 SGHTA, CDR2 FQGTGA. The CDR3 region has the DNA TGTGCCAGCAGCCGAGACCGGCCGACAGGCTACAATGAGCAGTTCTTC. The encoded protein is CASSRDRPTGYNEQFF.

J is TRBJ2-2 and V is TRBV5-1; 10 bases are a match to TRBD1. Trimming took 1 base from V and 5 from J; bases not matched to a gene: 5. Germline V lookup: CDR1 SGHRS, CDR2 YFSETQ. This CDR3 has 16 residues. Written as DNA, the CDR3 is TGCGCCAGCAGCTTGTGGGGACAGGGGAATACCGGGGAGCTGTTTTTT. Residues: CASSLWGQGNTGELFF.

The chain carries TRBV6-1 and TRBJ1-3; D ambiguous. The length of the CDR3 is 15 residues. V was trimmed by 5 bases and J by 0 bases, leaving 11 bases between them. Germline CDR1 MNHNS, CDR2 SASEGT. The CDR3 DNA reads TGTGCCAGCAGTCCCAGGTTGTCCTCTGGAAACACCATATATTTT. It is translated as CASSPRLSSGNTIYF.

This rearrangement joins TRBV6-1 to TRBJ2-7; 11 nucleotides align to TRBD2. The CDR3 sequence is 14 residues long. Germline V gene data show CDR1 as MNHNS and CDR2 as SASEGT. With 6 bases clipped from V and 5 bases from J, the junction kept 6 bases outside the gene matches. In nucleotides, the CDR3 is TGTGCCAGCAGGCAACTAGCGGGAGTCAACGAGCAGTACTTC. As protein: CASRQLAGVNEQYF.

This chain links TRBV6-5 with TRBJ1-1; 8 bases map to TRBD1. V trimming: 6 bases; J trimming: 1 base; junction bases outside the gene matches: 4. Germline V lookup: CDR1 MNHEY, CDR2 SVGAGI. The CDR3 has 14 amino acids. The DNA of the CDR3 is TGTGCCAGCAGACGCGGGACAGGGAACACTGAAGCTTTCTTT. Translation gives CASRRGTGNTEAFF.

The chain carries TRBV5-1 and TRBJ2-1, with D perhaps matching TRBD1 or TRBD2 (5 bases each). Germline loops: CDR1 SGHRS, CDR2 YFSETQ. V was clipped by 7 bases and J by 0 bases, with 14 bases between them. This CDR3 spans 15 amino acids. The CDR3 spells CASGPGRSSYNEQFF. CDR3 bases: TGCGCCAGCGGACCGGGACGGAGCTCCTACAATGAGCAGTTCTTC.

Here the CDR3 DNA reads TGTGCCAGCAGCGGGGGGGGACTAGCGGGAGTATTGAATGAGCAGTTCTTC. It translates to CASSGGGLAGVLNEQFF. The rearrangement uses TRBV5-4 and TRBJ2-1; 14 positions match TRBD2. The J segment lost 7 bases and the V segment lost 4 bases, leaving 10 bases of the junction unmatched. This CDR3 region has 17 residues. Per the germline V gene, CDR1 is SGHNT and CDR2 is YYREEE (reference sequence).

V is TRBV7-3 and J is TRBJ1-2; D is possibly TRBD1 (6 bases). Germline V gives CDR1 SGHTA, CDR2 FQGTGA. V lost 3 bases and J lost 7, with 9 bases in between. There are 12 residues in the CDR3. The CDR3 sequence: CASSLAGVGYTF. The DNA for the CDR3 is TGTGCCAGCAGCTTGGCAGGGGTTGGCTACACCTTC. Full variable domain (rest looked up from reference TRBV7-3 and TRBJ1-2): GAGVSQTPSNKVTEKGKYVELRCDPISGHTALYWYRQSLGQGPEFLIYFQGTGAADDSGLPNDRFFAVRPEGSVSTLKIQRTERGDSAVYLCASSLAGVGYTFGSGTRLTVV.

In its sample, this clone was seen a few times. In nucleotides, the CDR3 is TGTGCCAGCAGCAATCGACAGGGCCCTAATTCACCCCTCCACTTT. Translation gives CASSNRQGPNSPLHF. The J gene is TRBJ1-6, the V gene TRBV7-9; TRBD1 matches 7 bases. The CDR3 length is 15 residues. CDR1 is SEHNR, CDR2 FQNEAQ, per germline (reference sequence). With 5 bases clipped from V and 6 bases from J, the junction kept 7 bases outside the gene matches.

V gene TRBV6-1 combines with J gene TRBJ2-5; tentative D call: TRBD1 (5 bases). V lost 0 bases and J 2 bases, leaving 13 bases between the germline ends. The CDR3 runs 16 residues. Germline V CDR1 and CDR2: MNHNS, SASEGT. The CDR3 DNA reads TGTGCCAGCAGTGAAGCGCTAGGACATCTACAAGAGACCCAGTACTTC. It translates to CASSEALGHLQETQYF.